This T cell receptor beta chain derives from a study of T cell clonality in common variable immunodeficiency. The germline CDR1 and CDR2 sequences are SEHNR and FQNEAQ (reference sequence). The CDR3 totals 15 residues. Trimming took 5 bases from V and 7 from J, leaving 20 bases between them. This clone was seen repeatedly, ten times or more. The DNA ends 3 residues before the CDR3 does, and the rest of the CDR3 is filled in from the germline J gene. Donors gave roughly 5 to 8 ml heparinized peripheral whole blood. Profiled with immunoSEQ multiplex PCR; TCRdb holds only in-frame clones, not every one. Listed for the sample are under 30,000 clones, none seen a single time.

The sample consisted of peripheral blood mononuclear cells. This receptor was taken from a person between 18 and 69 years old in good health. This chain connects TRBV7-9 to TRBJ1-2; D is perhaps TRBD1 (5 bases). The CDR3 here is CASSLTVGGFLGYTF. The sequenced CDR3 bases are TGTGCCAGCAGCCTTACGGTGGGGGGTTTTCTTGGC.